These 26 T cell receptor beta chains were sequenced from one sample in a study of beta chain features in type 1 diabetes. Overall study findings and caveats: Type 1 diabetes patients had TCRB CDR3s that were shorter (moderately but significantly so) in all four CD4+ subsets.

For these receptors, no antigen is known. The study reverse transcribed the entire isolated RNA, so it sequenced expressed TCRB transcripts. Profiling relied on immunoSEQ multiplex PCR, and the TCRdb table lists in-frame clones only, not all of them. In the table there are over 200,000 clones, 9.5% to 13% of which are singletons. Specimen: naive CD4+ T cells from blood. The receptors originated from a man aged 30 to 39 with type 1 diabetes.

V is TRBV4-1 and J is TRBJ1-6, with TRBD1 identical over 7 bases. J gave up 13 bases and V 2 bases, and 17 bases lay outside the gene matches. Germline-derived CDR1 and CDR2 are MGHRA and YSYEKL. The CDR3 runs to 17 residues. For the CDR3, the DNA is TGCGCCAGCAGCCAAACCAACACCGGGACAGACATTTTCCCCCTCCACTTT. The encoded protein is CASSQTNTGTDIFPLHF.

This chain joins TRBV2 and TRBJ1-2, with D unresolved. Trimming left V 0 bases short and J 1 base short, with 15 bases between. Germline values: CDR1 SNHLY, CDR2 FYNNEI. CDR3 size: 17 residues. The CDR3 region is CASSEALLAISNYGYTF. The CDR3 nucleotides read TGTGCCAGCAGTGAAGCGCTCCTAGCCATCAGTAACTATGGCTACACCTTC.

V gene TRBV5-1 combines with J gene TRBJ2-5, with 7 bases lining up with TRBD1. V lost 4 bases to trimming and J lost 2 bases; unmatched junction nucleotides: 5. Germline-derived CDR1 and CDR2 are SGHRS and YFSETQ. The CDR3 totals 14 residues. The CDR3 bases are TGCGCCAGCAGCGCACTACAGGGGCAAGAGACCCAGTACTTC. Translating it yields CASSALQGQETQYF.

This clone appeared a few times. The CDR3: CASSPGEGYTF. In nucleotides, the CDR3 is TGTGCCAGCAGCCCAGGGGAGGGCTACACCTTC. The chain employs TRBV9 and TRBJ1-2; D is perhaps TRBD1 (6 bases). The CDR3 has 11 residues. Trimming removed 4 bases at V and 8 bases at J, with 9 bases between. Germline V CDR1 and CDR2: SGDLS, YYNGEE.

This clone was seen only a few times. The chain has TRBV18 and TRBJ1-1; possibly TRBD1 for D (6 bases). CDR1 and CDR2 from the germline V gene are KGHSH and LQKENI. This CDR3 has 14 amino acids. Trimming removed 8 bases from V and 1 base from J, with 14 bases in between. The CDR3 loop is CASGGGTWNTEAFF. The CDR3 nucleotides are TGTGCCAGCGGGGGCGGCACATGGAACACTGAAGCTTTCTTT.

In its sample, this clone was seen a few times. V gene TRBV30 combines with J gene TRBJ2-2; the match to TRBD1 covers 8 bases. This CDR3 is built from 15 residues. The germline V gene has CDR1 GTSNPN and CDR2 SVGIG (reference sequence). With V trimmed by 3 bases and J by 3 bases, 6 bases remained unmatched. CDR3 region: CAWSLGQGYTGELFF. The CDR3 region has the DNA TGTGCCTGGAGCCTAGGACAGGGCTACACCGGGGAGCTGTTTTTT.

The rearrangement links TRBV7-2 to TRBJ2-1; 7 bases line up with TRBD1. Germline V gene data show CDR1 as SGHTA and CDR2 as FQGNSA. V lost 3 bases to trimming and J lost 9 bases; unmatched junction nucleotides: 11. This CDR3 region has 15 residues. CDR3 protein: CASSFSGTAIVEQFF. Here the CDR3 DNA reads TGTGCCAGCAGCTTCTCCGGGACAGCTATCGTTGAGCAGTTCTTC.

The chain is built from TRBV29-1 and TRBJ2-7, with 7 nucleotides matching TRBD2. Germline-derived CDR1 and CDR2 are SQVTM and ANQGSEA. The CDR3 is 15 amino acids. V lost 4 bases and J lost 3; bases outside the gene matches: 12. The CDR3 bases are TGCAGCGTTGGAAAGTCGGCTAGCGGTAACTACGAGCAGTACTTC. It codes for CSVGKSASGNYEQYF.

This clone was counted between two and nine times. This chain links TRBV28 with TRBJ2-7; TRBD1 might be the D (5 bases). There are 11 residues in the CDR3. Germline assignment: CDR1 MDHEN and CDR2 SYDVKM. V was clipped by 7 bases and J by 6 bases, with 10 bases between them. CDR3 nucleotide sequence: TGTGCCAGCATGGGCAGGGCCGAGCAGTACTTC. Amino acid sequence: CASMGRAEQYF.

The V gene is TRBV5-1, the J gene TRBJ1-1; D ambiguous. V dropped 4 bases and J dropped 11 bases, with 15 bases sitting between them. Germline CDR1 is SGHRS and CDR2 is YFSETQ. CDR3 length: 12 residues. The CDR3 spells CASSEGGRWAFF. DNA for the CDR3: TGCGCCAGCAGCGAAGGAGGGCGCTGGGCTTTCTTT.

The CDR3, as DNA: TGTGCCAGCAGCTTAGCAGGGGACGGCAATCAGCCCCAGCATTTT. Its translation: CASSLAGDGNQPQHF. The rearrangement links TRBV11-2 to TRBJ1-5, with D tentatively TRBD1 (6 bases). The length of the CDR3 is 15 residues. Trimming pared 1 base from V and 2 bases from J, leaving 9 bases between. Per the germline V gene, CDR1 is SGHAT and CDR2 is FQNNGV.

This clone has only a few counts. The CDR3 sequence: CASNIAGGSTDTQYF. The CDR3 region has the DNA TGTGCCAGCAACATAGCGGGGGGGAGCACAGATACGCAGTATTTT. The chain employs TRBV28 and TRBJ2-3; TRBD2 aligns across 11 bases. The V gene's germline CDR1 is MDHEN and CDR2 SYDVKM. The CDR3 has 15 amino acids. The junction had 3 bases not matched to a gene; V was cut back by 7 bases and J by 0 bases.

The V call is TRBV5-1, the J call TRBJ2-1; 11 bases agree with TRBD1. The CDR3 is made up of 14 amino acids. The V and J ends lost 4 bases and 7 bases, in that order; junction bases with no gene match: 4. Germline V gene data show CDR1 as SGHRS and CDR2 as YFSETQ. The CDR3 DNA reads as TGCGCCAGCAGCGACCGGGACAGGGGGAATGAGCAGTTCTTC. As protein: CASSDRDRGNEQFF. The variable domain in full, with the rest retrieved from reference TRBV5-1 and TRBJ2-1, is KAGVTQTPRYLIKTRGQQVTLSCSPISGHRSVSWYQQTPGQGLQFLFEYFSETQRNKGNFPGRFSGRQFSNSRSEMNVSTLELGDSALYLCASSDRDRGNEQFFGPGTRLTVL.

The table lists this clone with a count of one. CDR3 in amino acids: CASSRDRGSTDTQYF. As DNA, the CDR3 is TGTGCCAGTAGTCGGGACAGGGGATCCACAGATACGCAGTATTTT. The rearrangement uses TRBV19 and TRBJ2-3; TRBD1 aligns across 10 bases. CDR1 is LNHDA, CDR2 SQIVND, per germline (reference sequence). Losses at the gene ends were 5 bases for V and 2 bases for J; bases not matched to a gene: 4. The CDR3 loop spans 15 amino acids.

CDR3 amino acids: CASSFSADTQYF. The DNA for the CDR3 is TGTGCCAGCAGCTTCTCTGCGGATACGCAGTATTTT. This chain joins TRBV7-9 and TRBJ2-3; no clear D. The germline CDR1 and CDR2 sequences are SEHNR and FQNEAQ (reference sequence). Trimming pared 3 bases from V and 6 bases from J, leaving 7 bases between. CDR3 size: 12 residues.

This sequence joins TRBV18 and TRBJ1-2; 8 nucleotides align to TRBD1. Looked up from germline, CDR1 is KGHSH and CDR2 is LQKENI. J gave up 3 bases and V 2 bases, and 11 bases lay outside the gene matches. CDR3 size: 17 residues. DNA for the CDR3: TGTGCCAGCTCACCATATCCCGGGACAGGTATCGACTATGGCTACACCTTC. Translating gives CASSPYPGTGIDYGYTF. The full variable domain, rest sourced from reference TRBV18 and TRBJ1-2, is NAGVMQNPRHLVRRRGQEARLRCSPMKGHSHVYWYRQLPEEGLKFMVYLQKENIIDESGMPKERFSAEFPKEGPSILRIQQVVRGDSAAYFCASSPYPGTGIDYGYTFGSGTRLTVV.

The chain carries TRBV7-3 and TRBJ2-3, with D tentatively TRBD2 (6 bases). The CDR3 is made up of 16 amino acids. CDR1 and CDR2 from the germline V gene are SGHTA and FQGTGA. Trimming pared 1 base from V and 4 bases from J, leaving 15 bases between. DNA of the CDR3: TGTGCCAGCAGCTTAAACGGCTTCGGGGGAGCAGATACGCAGTATTTT. Protein sequence: CASSLNGFGGADTQYF.

The table lists this clone with a few counts. The chain carries TRBV7-9 and TRBJ1-2; 8 bases are a match to TRBD1. V trimming: 1 base; J trimming: 5 bases; junction bases outside the gene matches: 9. Germline CDR1 SEHNR, CDR2 FQNEAQ (reference sequence). CDR3 length: 16 amino acids. The CDR3 coding sequence is TGTGCCAGCAGCTTAGGCCGGACAGGGAATGATTATGGCTACACCTTC. As protein: CASSLGRTGNDYGYTF. The full variable domain, in which reference TRBV7-9 and TRBJ1-2 provide the parts outside the CDR3, is DTGVSQNPRHKITKRGQNVTFRCDPISEHNRLYWYRQTLGQGPEFLTYFQNEAQLEKSRLLSDRFSAERPKGSFSTLEIQRTEQGDSAMYLCASSLGRTGNDYGYTFGSGTRLTVV.

The chain has TRBV27 and TRBJ1-2; D not resolved. Deletions cut 3 bases from V and 3 bases from J, with 8 bases between. The CDR3 runs 13 residues. The V gene's germline CDR1 is MNHEY and CDR2 SMNVEV (reference sequence). CDR3 DNA: TGTGCCAGCAGTTTTAAGCGGGACTATGGCTACACCTTC. This codes for CASSFKRDYGYTF.

The chain is built from TRBV28 and TRBJ2-7, with TRBD1 matching 10 bases. The CDR3 loop spans 15 amino acids. After removal of 5 bases from V and 5 bases from J, the junction contained 9 bases not matched to a gene. Germline CDR1 reads MDHEN; CDR2 reads SYDVKM. The CDR3 bases are TGTGCCAGCAGTAGGGCGGGACAGGGGCCCGACGAGCAGTACTTC. Its translation is CASSRAGQGPDEQYF.

This clone was counted a few times. V gene TRBV15 combines with J gene TRBJ1-5, with TRBD1 matching 7 bases. This CDR3 spans 16 amino acids. Trimming at V came to 0 bases and at J to 2 bases, leaving 4 bases not matched to a gene. Per the germline V gene, CDR1 is LNHNV and CDR2 is YYDKDF (reference sequence). Here the CDR3 reads CATSRDGGTGNQPQHF. DNA of the CDR3: TGTGCCACCAGCAGAGATGGGGGGACAGGCAATCAGCCCCAGCATTTT.

This clone showed up just a few times. The gene calls are TRBV29-1 and TRBJ2-3; D gene unclear. The V end was cut by 7 bases, the J end by 5 bases, with 13 bases between. Germline CDR1 SQVTM, CDR2 ANQGSEA. The CDR3 length is 12 residues. The CDR3: CSGGFAQDTQYF. CDR3 bases: TGCAGCGGTGGTTTTGCGCAAGATACGCAGTATTTT.

The chain joins TRBV19 to TRBJ1-6, with 10 bases matching TRBD1. Losses at the gene ends were 3 bases for V and 10 bases for J; bases not matched to a gene: 9. Germline lookup yields CDR1 LNHDA and CDR2 SQIVND (reference sequence). There are 16 residues in the CDR3. The CDR3 loop reads CASSILAGTGVSPLHF. CDR3 sequence (DNA): TGTGCCAGTAGTATTCTCGCCGGGACAGGGGTATCACCCCTCCACTTT.

The chain carries TRBV28 and TRBJ2-1; possible D gene TRBD1, 6 bases. The CDR3 has 15 residues. Germline loops: CDR1 MDHEN, CDR2 SYDVKM. V dropped 3 bases and J dropped 0 bases, with 9 bases sitting between them. The CDR3 coding sequence is TGTGCCAGCAGTTTCCTGACAGGCTCCTACAATGAGCAGTTCTTC. Translated, it gives CASSFLTGSYNEQFF.

V and J are TRBV28 and TRBJ1-4; D may be TRBD1 (5 bases). Trimming pared 1 base from V and 8 bases from J, leaving 8 bases between. The CDR3 sequence is 13 residues long. Germline V gene sequence: CDR1 MDHEN, CDR2 SYDVKM. The CDR3 loop reads CASSLSGHEKLFF. For the CDR3, the DNA is TGTGCCAGCAGTTTATCAGGGCACGAAAAACTGTTTTTT.

This clone showed up just a few times. The rearrangement links TRBV7-9 to TRBJ1-1; 8 bases agree with TRBD1. V trimming: 5 bases; J trimming: 0 bases; junction bases outside the gene matches: 11. The CDR3 extends over 17 amino acids. Per the germline V gene, CDR1 is SEHNR and CDR2 is FQNEAQ (reference sequence). CDR3 DNA sequence: TGTGCCAGCAGCATCCAGGGGGCACAGGGCATGAACACTGAAGCTTTCTTT. Its translation is CASSIQGAQGMNTEAFF.